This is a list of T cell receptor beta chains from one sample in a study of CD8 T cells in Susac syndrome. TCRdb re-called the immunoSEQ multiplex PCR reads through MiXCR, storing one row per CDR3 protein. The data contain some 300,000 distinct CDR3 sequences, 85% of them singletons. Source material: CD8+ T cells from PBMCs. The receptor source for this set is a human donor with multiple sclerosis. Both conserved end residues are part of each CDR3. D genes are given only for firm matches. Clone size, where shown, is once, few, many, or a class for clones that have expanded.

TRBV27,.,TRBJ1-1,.,CASSLARGTEAFF,TGTGCCAGCAGTTTAGCCCGGGGGACTGAAGCTTTCTTT
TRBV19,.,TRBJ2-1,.,CASSIARSGNEQFF,TGTGCCAGTAGTATAGCCCGTTCAGGGAATGAGCAGTTCTTC
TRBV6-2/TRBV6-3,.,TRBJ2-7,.,CASSSGYGARREQYF,TGTGCCAGCAGTTCGGGGTACGGTGCCAGGAGGGAGCAGTACTTC
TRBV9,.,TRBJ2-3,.,CASSLQGNSGDTQYF,TGTGCCAGCAGCTTGCAGGGCAACTCGGGAGATACGCAGTATTTT
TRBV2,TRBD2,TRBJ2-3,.,CASKLAGEGTDTQYF,TGTGCCAGCAAACTAGCGGGAGAGGGCACAGATACGCAGTATTTT
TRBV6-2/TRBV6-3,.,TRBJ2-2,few,CASSYSRPGSNTGELFF,TGTGCCAGCAGTTACTCCCGGCCAGGTTCGAACACCGGGGAGCTGTTTTTT
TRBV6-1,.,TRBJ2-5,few,CASSQDGETQYF,TGTGCCAGCAGCCAGGACGGGGAGACCCAGTACTTC
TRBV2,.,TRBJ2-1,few,CASSDSVAYNEQFF,TGTGCCAGCAGTGATTCGGTAGCCTACAATGAGCAGTTCTTC
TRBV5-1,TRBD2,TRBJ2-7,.,CASSLLLIAGGPIYEQYF,TGCGCCAGCAGCCTCCTCCTCATAGCGGGGGGTCCTATCTACGAGCAGTACTTC
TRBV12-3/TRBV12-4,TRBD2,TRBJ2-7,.,CASSPSGAFYEQYF,TGTGCCAGCAGTCCAAGCGGGGCGTTTTACGAGCAGTACTTC
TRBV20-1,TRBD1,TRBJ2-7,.,CSATREGTGVSYEQYF,TGCAGTGCTACACGGGAGGGGACAGGGGTCTCCTACGAGCAGTACTTC
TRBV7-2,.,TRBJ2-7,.,CASSLTPAFHEQYF,TGTGCCAGCAGCTTAACGCCGGCTTTCCACGAGCAGTACTTC
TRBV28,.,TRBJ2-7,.,CASSFSESYEQYF,TGTGCCAGCAGTTTTTCGGAGAGTTACGAGCAGTACTTC
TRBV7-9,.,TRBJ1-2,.,CASSSPHGYTF,TGTGCCAGCAGCTCCCCCCATGGCTACACCTTC
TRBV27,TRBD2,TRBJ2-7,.,CASSLGLAGYEQYF,TGTGCCAGCAGTTTGGGACTAGCGGGGTACGAGCAGTACTTC
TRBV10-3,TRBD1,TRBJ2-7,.,CAISEPGTGYEQYF,TGTGCCATCAGTGAGCCTGGGACAGGCTACGAGCAGTACTTC
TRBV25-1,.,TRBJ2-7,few,CASSGRVSYEQYF,TGTGCCAGCAGTGGAAGGGTAAGCTACGAGCAGTACTTC
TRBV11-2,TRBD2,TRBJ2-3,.,CASSVEWGGDTQYF,TGTGCCAGCAGCGTTGAATGGGGGGGAGATACGCAGTATTTT
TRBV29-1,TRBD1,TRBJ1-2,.,CSVATGTGVGHGYTF,TGCAGCGTTGCGACAGGGACCGGGGTAGGGCATGGCTACACCTTC
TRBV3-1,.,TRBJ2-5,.,CASSQGPDYQETQYF,TGTGCCAGCAGCCAAGGTCCCGACTATCAAGAGACCCAGTACTTC
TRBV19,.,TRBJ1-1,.,CASAGPQIEAFF,TGTGCCAGCGCGGGCCCCCAGATTGAAGCTTTCTTT
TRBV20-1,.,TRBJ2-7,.,CSARRRRGEGHEQYF,TGCAGTGCTAGACGTCGACGGGGAGAGGGCCACGAGCAGTACTTC
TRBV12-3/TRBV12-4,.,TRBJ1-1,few,CASSLGRLNTEAFF,TGTGCCAGCAGTCTGGGACGGTTGAACACTGAAGCTTTCTTT
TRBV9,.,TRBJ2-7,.,CASSIGPGLPHEQYF,TGTGCCAGCAGCATAGGCCCCGGGCTGCCCCACGAGCAGTACTTC
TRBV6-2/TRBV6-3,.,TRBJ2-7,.,CASSPDRRLHEQYF,TGTGCCAGCAGTCCGGACAGAAGGTTGCACGAGCAGTACTTC
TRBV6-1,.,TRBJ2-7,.,CASSEKTVYEQYF,TGTGCCAGCAGTGAAAAGACAGTTTACGAGCAGTACTTC
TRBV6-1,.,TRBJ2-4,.,CASRGAGGLAKNIQYF,TGTGCCAGCAGGGGAGCGGGCGGGCTAGCCAAAAACATTCAGTACTTC
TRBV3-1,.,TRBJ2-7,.,CASSQDRLRGRTYF,TGTGCCAGCAGCCAAGATCGGCTCAGGGGTCGGACCTACTTC
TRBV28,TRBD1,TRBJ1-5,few,CASSQGTGGHQPQHF,TGTGCCAGCAGTCAGGGGACAGGGGGGCATCAGCCCCAGCATTTT